This T cell receptor (beta chain) was sequenced during a study of metastatic and nonmetastatic thyroid tumors. In the study overall: Blood and tumor or nodule tissue repertoires from malignant and benign thyroid patients were compared.

Ahead of thyroid surgery, no patient had received treatment of any kind. This clone was seen a single time. The antigen is undetermined. Trimming left V 0 bases short and J 0 bases short, with 12 bases between. CDR3 length equals 16 residues. Germline V gene lookup returns CDR1 LGHNA and CDR2 YNFKEQ. As processed by the authors: Built for papillary thyroid cancer, a distant-metastasis classifier drew on CDR3 differences across clinicopathological groups. TCRdb re-called the PCR reads with MiXCR. The V and J calls and clone size are TCRdb's, not the authors'. The sample holds about 82,000 clones, 12% seen once. Study-level points and caveats: As reported, TCR beta diversity in blood and tumor was significantly higher in malignant thyroid tumors than in benign nodules.

Sequenced: tumor tissue. The clonotype was recovered from a female donor with papillary thyroid cancer or a benign thyroid nodule (not recorded which). Some clones in this sample may be carry-over from other donors' samples. The chain links TRBV4-2 to TRBJ2-7; D unresolved. CDR3 bases: TGTGCCAGCAGCCAAGAGGCGACGCTGAGCTCCTACGAGCAGTACTTC. This gives the protein CASSQEATLSSYEQYF.